Listed below are T cell receptor beta chains from one sample, sequenced in a study of spatial heterogeneity in lung cancer. TCRdb re-analysed the 5' RACE reads in MiXCR, keeping a single row per CDR3 protein. This sample has fewer than 9,500 distinct CDR3 sequences, with just under 3% found just once. The sequenced sample was lung tumor tissue, obtained at surgery. Receptors were obtained from a male donor with early-stage non-small cell lung cancer. Both conserved end residues are trimmed from each CDR3.

J gene: TRBJ2-2
V gene: TRBV30
CDR3 protein: AWSVMNTGELF

J gene: TRBJ2-5
V gene: TRBV6-6
CDR3 protein: ASSPGQSLETQY

J gene: TRBJ1-1
V gene: TRBV5-4
CDR3 protein: ASSLGSPGENTEAF

J gene: TRBJ1-1
V gene: TRBV12-3/TRBV12-4
CDR3 protein: ASSSLGRTALMNTEAF

J gene: TRBJ1-3
V gene: TRBV2
CDR3 protein: ASSARQGANTIY

J gene: TRBJ1-6
V gene: TRBV28
CDR3 protein: ASKVGQNSPLH

J gene: TRBJ2-1
V gene: TRBV18
CDR3 protein: ASSLQQGAGSYNEQF

J gene: TRBJ2-1
V gene: TRBV5-1
CDR3 protein: ASSLAGDAPF

J gene: TRBJ1-2
V gene: TRBV27
CDR3 protein: ASSLTGQGYYGYT

J gene: TRBJ2-7
V gene: TRBV25-1
CDR3 protein: ASSDRREQY

J gene: TRBJ2-1
V gene: TRBV7-2
CDR3 protein: ASSLTGGGYNEQF

J gene: TRBJ1-2
V gene: TRBV28
CDR3 protein: ASSLVVLNYGYT

J gene: TRBJ1-5
V gene: TRBV12-3/TRBV12-4
CDR3 protein: ASSLEASNQPQH

J gene: TRBJ2-3
V gene: TRBV6-2/TRBV6-3
CDR3 protein: ASGRAADTQY

J gene: TRBJ2-7
V gene: TRBV7-2
CDR3 protein: ASRRDSPTYEQY

J gene: TRBJ2-7
V gene: TRBV28
CDR3 protein: ASSSGTGFSQYEQY

J gene: TRBJ2-6
V gene: TRBV19
CDR3 protein: ASSRPGASGANVLT

J gene: TRBJ2-4
V gene: TRBV10-3
CDR3 protein: AISDGAKNIQY

J gene: TRBJ2-5
V gene: TRBV28
CDR3 protein: ASSPPGGGSQTQY

J gene: TRBJ1-1
V gene: TRBV9
CDR3 protein: ASSAQDNTEAF

J gene: TRBJ1-1
V gene: TRBV7-3
CDR3 protein: ASSLGPSIGAGRAF

J gene: TRBJ1-5
V gene: TRBV19
CDR3 protein: ASNLQGGRPQH

J gene: TRBJ2-4
V gene: TRBV5-8
CDR3 protein: ASSSEYLAKNIQY

J gene: TRBJ2-1
V gene: TRBV7-3
CDR3 protein: ASSPTVDNEQF

J gene: TRBJ1-2
V gene: TRBV6-1
CDR3 protein: ASSEPGQGARGGYT

J gene: TRBJ1-6
V gene: TRBV7-2
CDR3 protein: ASSLEGRDRARSPLH

J gene: TRBJ1-1
V gene: TRBV18
CDR3 protein: ASSPGGDFNTEAF

J gene: TRBJ2-5
V gene: TRBV28
CDR3 protein: ASSKIVQETQY

J gene: TRBJ2-3
V gene: TRBV6-1
CDR3 protein: ASSERTGGPTTDTQY

J gene: TRBJ1-1
V gene: TRBV5-6
CDR3 protein: ASSVRTPLTEAF

J gene: TRBJ2-5
V gene: TRBV5-8
CDR3 protein: ASSRDSQETQY